The entry below describes one T cell receptor beta chain. Its target is unknown. Germline V gene sequence: CDR1 MNHNY, CDR2 SVGAGI (reference sequence). V trimming: 5 bases; J trimming: 3 bases; junction bases outside the gene matches: 2. This CDR3 is built from 14 residues. This entry is derived from a study of beta chain features in type 1 diabetes. About the research overall: Examination of sorted cells across all samples involved about 99 million cells. Study-level findings and limits: TCRB CDR3 length was moderately but significantly reduced in all four CD4+ subsets of Type 1 diabetes patients.

The authors reverse transcribed all of the isolated RNA, so sequencing captured expressed TCRB transcripts. For naive, central memory and regulatory T cell samples, reads averaged around 3.6 million. Assay: immunoSEQ multiplex PCR; the TCRdb copy retains only in-frame clones and omits some. This sample has about 300,000 clones; 8% occur once, and the top ten carry roughly 0.94%. This sequence originates from a woman aged 18-29 years in good health. The chain uses TRBV6-6 and TRBJ2-5; 11 bases map to TRBD1. The sample taken for sequencing was central memory CD4+ T cells from blood. The CDR3 coding sequence is TGTGCCAGCAGTCGGACAGGGGGCGAAGAGACCCAGTACTTC. This sequence encodes CASSRTGGEETQYF.